The 27 T cell receptor beta chains listed next were all sequenced from one sample in a study of response to subunit inactivated influenza vaccine. TCRdb processed the RT-PCR reads anew with MiXCR; each CDR3 protein has one entry. The data hold around 710,000 distinct CDR3 sequences, with over 11% observed a single time. The sample was PBMCs from blood, taken less than 15 days before vaccination. The source of these receptors is a man aged 50-60 years who received an inactivated influenza vaccine.

This clonotype has more than one count but fewer than ten. The J gene is TRBJ2-7, the V gene TRBV7-9; 16 nucleotides agree with TRBD2. V shed 4 bases and J 6 bases; nucleotides not matched to a gene: 6. This CDR3 region has 16 residues. Germline V gene lookup returns CDR1 SEHNR and CDR2 FQNEAQ (reference sequence). The CDR3 region has the DNA TGTGCCAGCAGCTGGGGACTAGCGGGAGGGGACGGCGAGCAGTACTTC. This encodes CASSWGLAGGDGEQYF.

This chain joins TRBV7-9 and TRBJ1-6, with D uncertain. CDR1 is SEHNR and CDR2 is FQNEAQ in the germline V gene (reference sequence). There are 14 residues in the CDR3. V was shortened by 8 bases and J by 0 bases, with 8 bases between the two germline ends. The CDR3 protein is CASQDGSYNSPLHF. As DNA, the CDR3 is TGTGCCAGCCAGGACGGCTCCTATAATTCACCCCTCCACTTT.

This chain connects TRBV7-9 to TRBJ1-6, with a possible D match to TRBD1 (6 bases). This CDR3 region has 15 residues. Germline values: CDR1 SEHNR, CDR2 FQNEAQ (reference sequence). Between the trimmed V and J ends, which lost 5 bases and 4 bases, there was a span of 12 bases. CDR3 bases: TGTGCCAGCAGCCAGGAAGGGGGGTATAATTCACCCCTCCACTTT. Its protein is CASSQEGGYNSPLHF.

The chain couples TRBV4-1 to TRBJ1-2; a weak D match, TRBD1 (5 bases). The CDR3 runs 16 residues. V lost 3 bases, J lost 5 bases, and 19 bases lay in between. Germline-derived CDR1 and CDR2 are MGHRA and YSYEKL. The CDR3 nucleotides read TGCGCCAGCAGCCAGGGGCAGGGATTATCAGCGTATGGCTACACCTTC. Translating it yields CASSQGQGLSAYGYTF.

The J gene is TRBJ1-2, the V gene TRBV3-1, with D maybe TRBD1 (5 bases). CDR1 and CDR2 from the germline V gene are LGHDT and YNNKEL (reference sequence). The CDR3 has 16 residues. The V end lost 1 base, the J end lost 0 bases, and 12 bases lay between the germline ends. CDR3 sequence reads: CASSQVSDRTNYGYTF. In nucleotides, the CDR3 is TGTGCCAGCAGCCAAGTATCCGACAGAACTAACTATGGCTACACCTTC.

In this sample, this clonotype turned up a few times. The chain employs TRBV20-1 and TRBJ2-1, with 9 positions matching TRBD2. CDR3 length: 19 residues. Germline V gene data show CDR1 as DFQATT and CDR2 as SNEGSKA (reference sequence). V was pared by 0 bases and J by 2 bases, with 14 bases of the junction left unmatched. The CDR3 region is CSARDLYPASGATYNEQFF. The CDR3 nucleotides are TGCAGTGCTAGAGATCTATACCCGGCTAGCGGGGCGACCTACAATGAGCAGTTCTTC.

This clonotype came up a few times. The chain's CDR3 is CASSHTVPSTDTQYF. The CDR3 DNA sequence: TGTGCCAGCAGTCACACAGTCCCTAGCACAGATACGCAGTATTTT. The chain joins TRBV6-5 to TRBJ2-3; D ambiguous. Trimming removed 5 bases at V and 0 bases at J, with 12 bases between. The CDR3 totals 15 residues. CDR1 and CDR2 (germline): MNHEY, SVGAGI.

This chain joins TRBV6-2 or TRBV6-3 and TRBJ2-1; the D is unclear. V was clipped by 6 bases and J by 1 base, with 16 bases between them. Germline assignment: CDR1 MNHEY and CDR2 SVGEGT. This CDR3 contains 16 residues. The DNA for the CDR3 is TGTGCCAGCAGACCCGGTTTTAGTCCTTCCTACAATGAGCAGTTCTTC. Protein: CASRPGFSPSYNEQFF.

The chain uses TRBV28 and TRBJ1-4, with unresolved D. Germline V gene lookup returns CDR1 MDHEN and CDR2 SYDVKM. CDR3 length: 16 residues. Trimming cost V 2 bases and J 0 bases, with 10 bases left between them. The CDR3 region is CASSLTGRTTNEKLFF. The CDR3 DNA follows: TGTGCCAGCAGTTTAACTGGACGGACAACTAATGAAAAACTGTTTTTT.

V and J are TRBV6-1 and TRBJ2-5; TRBD2 aligns across 10 bases. The CDR3 covers 14 residues. The junction had 9 bases not matched to a gene; V was cut back by 10 bases and J by 4 bases. CDR1 is MNHNS and CDR2 is SASEGT in the germline V gene. CDR3 sequence: CANSAGGPGETQYF. The CDR3 DNA reads TGTGCCAACTCAGCGGGAGGGCCTGGAGAGACCCAGTACTTC.

The rearrangement links TRBV11-2 to TRBJ1-3, with a possible D match to TRBD1 (5 bases). Germline CDR1 reads SGHAT; CDR2 reads FQNNGV. V dropped 0 bases and J dropped 0 bases, with 9 bases sitting between them. The CDR3 consists of 16 residues. The CDR3 reads CASSLDWGHSGNTIYF. DNA of the CDR3: TGTGCCAGCAGCTTAGATTGGGGCCACTCTGGAAACACCATATATTTT.

This clonotype came up a few times. The chain is built from TRBV6-2 or TRBV6-3 and TRBJ2-7, with 8 bases matching TRBD2. Looked up from germline, CDR1 is MNHEY and CDR2 is SVGEGT. The V and J ends lost 1 base and 0 bases, in that order; junction bases with no gene match: 2. The CDR3 totals 15 residues. The CDR3 loop is CASSYLAGPSYEQYF. DNA of the CDR3: TGTGCCAGCAGTTACTTAGCGGGGCCCTCCTACGAGCAGTACTTC.

This clonotype was seen a handful of times. The V gene is TRBV6-2 or TRBV6-3, the J gene TRBJ2-2; the D gene is possibly TRBD2 (5 bases). The CDR3 sequence is 15 residues long. Germline loops: CDR1 MNHEY, CDR2 SVGEGT. The germline V and J ends were trimmed by 2 bases and 7 bases, with 14 bases remaining between them. CDR3 nucleotides: TGTGCCAGCAGTTACCTTGGCCTAGGAGGCGGGGAGCTGTTTTTT. Its translation: CASSYLGLGGGELFF.

The chain carries TRBV5-1 and TRBJ2-5, with a tentative D call TRBD2 (6 bases). The CDR3 contains 15 residues. Trimming pared 5 bases from V and 4 bases from J, leaving 18 bases between. Germline V lookup: CDR1 SGHRS, CDR2 YFSETQ. As DNA, the CDR3 is TGCGCCAGCAGTAACACCGGGGGAAAGGGAGAGACCCAGTACTTC. Its protein product is CASSNTGGKGETQYF.

This clonotype was detected ten times or more. The chain recombines TRBV7-2 with TRBJ2-1; 10 nucleotides agree with TRBD2. The CDR3 is 17 amino acids. J was trimmed by 5 bases and V by 4 bases; bases with no gene match: 11. Germline loops: CDR1 SGHTA, CDR2 FQGNSA. CDR3 in amino acids: CASSSLAGSLVNNEQFF. DNA for the CDR3: TGTGCCAGCAGCTCACTAGCGGGATCTCTTGTCAACAATGAGCAGTTCTTC. The full variable domain, its missing parts supplied by reference TRBV7-2 and TRBJ2-1, is GAGVSQSPSNKVTEKGKDVELRCDPISGHTALYWYRQSLGQGLEFLIYFQGNSAPDKSGLPSDRFSAERTGGSVSTLTIQRTQQEDSAVYLCASSSLAGSLVNNEQFFGPGTRLTVL.

V usage is TRBV6-2 or TRBV6-3 and J usage is TRBJ2-7, with 8 bases that match TRBD1. Germline V gene data show CDR1 as MNHEY and CDR2 as SVGEGT. J gave up 2 bases and V 0 bases, and 6 bases lay outside the gene matches. This CDR3 contains 16 residues. CDR3: CASSYSGTGDAYEQYF. In DNA form, the CDR3 reads TGTGCCAGCAGTTACTCGGGGACAGGAGATGCCTACGAGCAGTACTTC.

The rearrangement uses TRBV7-8 and TRBJ2-7, with 7 bases lining up with TRBD1. The CDR3 is 14 residues long. V dropped 4 bases and J dropped 2; count of bases not matched to a gene: 5. The germline V gene encodes CDR1 SGHVS and CDR2 FQNEAQ. CDR3: CASSSDRPPYEQYF. The DNA of the CDR3 is TGTGCCAGCAGCTCGGACAGGCCCCCCTACGAGCAGTACTTC.

In its sample, this clonotype was seen many times. The J gene is TRBJ2-3, the V gene TRBV12-3 or TRBV12-4, with D hard to call. The germline V and J ends were trimmed by 1 base and 1 base, with 9 bases remaining between them. The CDR3 extends over 15 amino acids. CDR3 nucleotide sequence: TGTGCCAGCAGTTTAGTGGACGGTCGCACAGATACGCAGTATTTT. Translation gives CASSLVDGRTDTQYF.

The chain uses TRBV20-1 and TRBJ2-1; 11 nucleotides line up with TRBD2. The length of the CDR3 is 14 residues. With 5 bases clipped from V and 9 bases from J, the junction kept 9 bases outside the gene matches. In germline, CDR1 is DFQATT, CDR2 SNEGSKA (reference sequence). The CDR3 DNA reads as TGCAGTGCTGTGCTAGCGGGGGGCCGGGGTGAGCAGTTCTTC. Its protein product is CSAVLAGGRGEQFF.

The chain has TRBV7-2 and TRBJ1-2, with 8 bases lining up with TRBD1. With V trimmed by 7 bases and J by 3 bases, 7 bases remained unmatched. Germline-derived CDR1 and CDR2 are SGHTA and FQGNSA. The CDR3 loop spans 14 amino acids. DNA for the CDR3: TGTGCCAGCATATGGACAGGGAGCGACTATGGCTACACCTTC. Amino acid sequence: CASIWTGSDYGYTF.

A few counts support this clonotype. The V call is TRBV12-3 or TRBV12-4, the J call TRBJ1-4; 9 bases fit TRBD1. The CDR3 runs to 15 residues. The junction had 8 bases not matched to a gene; V was cut back by 4 bases and J by 8 bases. DNA for the CDR3: TGTGCCAGCAGTTCGCCGGACAGGGGTCGGGAAAAACTGTTTTTT. Its translation: CASSSPDRGREKLFF.

This clonotype was observed a handful of times. This rearrangement joins TRBV5-1 to TRBJ2-7; tentative D call: TRBD1 (6 bases). CDR1 SGHRS and CDR2 YFSETQ come from the germline V gene. The CDR3 sequence is 15 residues long. The V end was cut by 0 bases, the J end by 3 bases, with 13 bases between. The DNA of the CDR3 is TGCGCCAGCAGCTTGGGGGCAGGGGCTGACTACGAGCAGTACTTC. Its protein product is CASSLGAGADYEQYF.

This clonotype showed up many times. The chain is built from TRBV4-2 and TRBJ2-1; D perhaps matches TRBD1 (6 bases). The germline V gene encodes CDR1 LGHNA and CDR2 YNFKEQ. The V end was cut by 4 bases, the J end by 4 bases, with 8 bases between. This CDR3 has 13 amino acids. The CDR3 here is CASSRGQYNEQFF. CDR3 sequence (DNA): TGTGCCAGCAGCCGCGGACAGTACAATGAGCAGTTCTTC.

This clonotype was counted only a few times. The chain is built from TRBV7-9 and TRBJ2-2; 9 bases line up with TRBD1. V gave up 4 bases and J gave up 4 bases; unmatched junction bases: 4. Germline V gene sequence: CDR1 SEHNR, CDR2 FQNEAQ (reference sequence). This CDR3 is built from 15 residues. CDR3: CASSWDRDRTGELFF. The CDR3, as DNA: TGTGCCAGCAGCTGGGACAGGGATCGCACCGGGGAGCTGTTTTTT.

The V call is TRBV15, the J call TRBJ1-2; TRBD1 matches 8 bases. CDR3 length: 15 amino acids. Trimming cost V 0 bases and J 4 bases; bases outside gene matches: 4. The germline V gene encodes CDR1 LNHNV and CDR2 YYDKDF (reference sequence). The CDR3 coding sequence is TGTGCCACCAGCAGAGATGGAGGGACAGGCTATGGCTACACCTTC. This gives the protein CATSRDGGTGYGYTF.

V gene TRBV20-1 combines with J gene TRBJ2-3, with D maybe TRBD2 (6 bases). Germline CDR1 is DFQATT and CDR2 is SNEGSKA (reference sequence). V was pared by 3 bases and J by 14 bases, with 15 bases between. There are 11 residues in the CDR3. CDR3 in DNA: TGCAGTGCTAGGGGCACTCCGGGGGTGTATTTT. Amino acid sequence: CSARGTPGVYF.

The chain recombines TRBV7-9 with TRBJ2-1; no firm D call. Germline CDR1 and CDR2: SEHNR and FQNEAQ (reference sequence). Trimming took 7 bases from V and 6 from J, leaving 13 bases between them. The CDR3 covers 13 residues. CDR3 sequence reads: CASTLGRSNEQFF. CDR3 nucleotide sequence: TGTGCCAGCACCCTAGGACGCAGCAATGAGCAGTTCTTC. The entire variable domain, with the rest obtained from reference TRBV7-9 and TRBJ2-1, is as follows: DTGVSQNPRHKITKRGQNVTFRCDPISEHNRLYWYRQTLGQGPEFLTYFQNEAQLEKSRLLSDRFSAERPKGSFSTLEIQRTEQGDSAMYLCASTLGRSNEQFFGPGTRLTVL.